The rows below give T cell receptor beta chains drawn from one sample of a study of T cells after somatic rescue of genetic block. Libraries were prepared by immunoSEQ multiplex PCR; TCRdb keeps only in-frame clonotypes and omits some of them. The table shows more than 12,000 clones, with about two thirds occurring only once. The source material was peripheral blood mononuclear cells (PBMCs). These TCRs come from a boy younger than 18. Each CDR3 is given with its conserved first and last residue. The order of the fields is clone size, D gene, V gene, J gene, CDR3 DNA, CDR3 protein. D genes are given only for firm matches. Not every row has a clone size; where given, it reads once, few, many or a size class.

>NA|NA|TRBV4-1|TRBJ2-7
TGCGCCAGCAGCCCGCAACCACCCTGGGCAGGGATCTCCTACGAGCAGTACTTC
CASSPQPPWAGISYEQYF
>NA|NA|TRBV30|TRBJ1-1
TGTGCCTGGAATCTTAGGGTGGGGGACACTGAAGCTTTCTTT
CAWNLRVGDTEAFF
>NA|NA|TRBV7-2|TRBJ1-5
TGTGCCAGCAGCTTAGAAACCGGGACCCCCAGACATTTT
CASSLETGTPRHF
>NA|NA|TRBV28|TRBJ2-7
TGTGCCAGCTGTCTAGGGACGGACTACGAGCAGTACTTC
CASCLGTDYEQYF
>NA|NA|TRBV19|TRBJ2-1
TGTGCCAGTAGTATATCAGCGAGCAACTACAATGAGCAGTTCTTC
CASSISASNYNEQFF
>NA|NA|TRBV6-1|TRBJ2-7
TGTGCCAGCTCGGACTACGAGCAGTACTTC
CASSDYEQYF
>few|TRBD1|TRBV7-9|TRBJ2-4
TGTGCCAGCAGCTTGGCGTTACAGGGGTTAGCCAAAAACATTCAGTACTTC
CASSLALQGLAKNIQYF
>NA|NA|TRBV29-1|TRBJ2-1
TGCAGCGTTGGCCCTCGGGAACTTGGGAACCACAATGAGCAGTTCTTC
CSVGPRELGNHNEQFF
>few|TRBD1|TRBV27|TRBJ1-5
TGTGCCAGCAGTCCCTATCTCTTTGACAGGGGACACAATCAGCCCCAGCATTTT
CASSPYLFDRGHNQPQHF
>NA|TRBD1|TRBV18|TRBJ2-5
TGTGCCAGCTCATCGGGACAGGGGGCGCCCCTGGCTTACCAAGAGACCCAGTACTTC
CASSSGQGAPLAYQETQYF
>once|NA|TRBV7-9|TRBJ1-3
TGTGCCAGCAGCTCTCTTCCTGGGGGCAGAAACACCATATATTTT
CASSSLPGGRNTIYF
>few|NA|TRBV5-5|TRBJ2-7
TGTGCCAGCAGCTTATTTGACTACGAGCAGTACTTC
CASSLFDYEQYF
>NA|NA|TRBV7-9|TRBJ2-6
TGTGCCAGCAGCTTAGGGGGATCTGGGGCCAACGTCCTGACTTTC
CASSLGGSGANVLTF
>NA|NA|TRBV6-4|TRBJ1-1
TGTGCCAGCAGATTAGAAGCAGGGAACACTGAAGCTTTCTTT
CASRLEAGNTEAFF
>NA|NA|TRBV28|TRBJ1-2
TGTGCCAGCAGTTTGAAAGGGGCGTATGGCTACACCTTC
CASSLKGAYGYTF
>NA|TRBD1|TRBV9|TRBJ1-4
TGTGCCAGCAGCGTAGGAGGACAGGAAAATGAAAAACTGTTTTTT
CASSVGGQENEKLFF
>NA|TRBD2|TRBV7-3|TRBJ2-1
TGTGCCAGCAGCTTAAGGCCCACAGGCCCGGGAGGGCCGGATGAGCAGTTCTTC
CASSLRPTGPGGPDEQFF
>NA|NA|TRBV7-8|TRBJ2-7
TGTGCCAGCAGCTGGGAGGGGGCCTACGAGCAGTACTTC
CASSWEGAYEQYF
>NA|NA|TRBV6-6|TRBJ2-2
TGTGCCAGCAGTTTGGATACCGCGAACACCGGGGAGCTGTTTTTT
CASSLDTANTGELFF
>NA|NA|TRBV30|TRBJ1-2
TGTGCCTGTCCCCACCCCCAGACAGGTTCACACTACACCTTC
CACPHPQTGSHYTF
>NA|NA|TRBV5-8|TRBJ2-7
TGTGCCAGCAGCGTTAGCGGATACTCCTACGAGCAGTACTTC
CASSVSGYSYEQYF
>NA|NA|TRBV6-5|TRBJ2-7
TGTGCCAGCAGCACGACTAGGGGTGAGCAGTACTTC
CASSTTRGEQYF
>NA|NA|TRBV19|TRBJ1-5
TGTGCCAGTAGTATGGTTCTAGAGGTTTATCAGCCCCAGCATTTT
CASSMVLEVYQPQHF
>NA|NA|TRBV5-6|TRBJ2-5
TGTGCCAGCAGCTTTTTGCTTCAAGAGACCCAGTACTTC
CASSFLLQETQYF
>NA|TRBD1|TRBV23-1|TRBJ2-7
TGCGCCAGCAGTCATTACCCCGGGACAGGGCGAAACTACGAGCAGTACTTC
CASSHYPGTGRNYEQYF
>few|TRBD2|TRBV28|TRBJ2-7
TGTGCTGCCGGGACTAGCGGGAGGGGCTACGAGCAGTACTTC
CAAGTSGRGYEQYF
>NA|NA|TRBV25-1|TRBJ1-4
TGTGCCACCCGGGACCTTAATGAAAAACTGTTTTTT
CATRDLNEKLFF
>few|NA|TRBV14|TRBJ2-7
TGTGCCAGCAGCTCCGGGTCCCAAGACTACGAGCAGTACTTC
CASSSGSQDYEQYF
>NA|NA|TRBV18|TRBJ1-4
TGTGCCAGCTCCCAGAGGGGGGCTAATGAAAAACTGTTTTTT
CASSQRGANEKLFF
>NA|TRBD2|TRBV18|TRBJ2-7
TGTGCCAGCTCACCAGCGGGGGCCTACGAGCAGTACTTC
CASSPAGAYEQYF
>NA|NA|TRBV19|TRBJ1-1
TGTGCCAGTAGTATAACCAGAGGCACTGAAGCTTTCTTT
CASSITRGTEAFF
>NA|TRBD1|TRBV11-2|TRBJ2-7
TGTGCCAGCAGCTGGGACAGGGCCAACTACGAGCAGTACTTC
CASSWDRANYEQYF
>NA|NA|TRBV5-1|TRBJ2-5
TGCGCCAGCAGCTTGGGGTCCTCCCAAGAGACCCAGTACTTC
CASSLGSSQETQYF
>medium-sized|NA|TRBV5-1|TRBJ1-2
TGCGCCAGCAGCTCCCCGACAGGAAACTATGGCTACACCTTC
CASSSPTGNYGYTF
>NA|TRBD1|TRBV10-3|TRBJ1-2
TGTGCCATCAGTCCGGGACAGGGACGGAACTATGGCTACACCTTC
CAISPGQGRNYGYTF
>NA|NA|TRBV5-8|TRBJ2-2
TGTGCCAGCAGCCATCGGGGGCCCGGGGAGCTGTTTTTT
CASSHRGPGELFF
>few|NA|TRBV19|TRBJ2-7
TGTGCCAGTAGTGGCCTGACAGGGGGAGCGGGAGGCCTCTCCTACGAGCAGTACTTC
CASSGLTGGAGGLSYEQYF
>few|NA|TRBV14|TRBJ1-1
TGTGCCAGCAGCCAAGACGGGGGAAGGTACACTGAAGCTTTCTTT
CASSQDGGRYTEAFF
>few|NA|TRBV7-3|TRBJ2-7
TGTGCCAGCAGCTTAGACGCATCCTACGAGCAGTACTTC
CASSLDASYEQYF
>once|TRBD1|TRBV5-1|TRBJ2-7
TGCGCCAGCAGCTTAGGACAGGGGGCCCACGAGCAGTACTTC
CASSLGQGAHEQYF
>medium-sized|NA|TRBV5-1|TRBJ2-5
TGCGCCAGCAGCTTGGGCTTTGAGGGGGAGACCCAGTACTTC
CASSLGFEGETQYF
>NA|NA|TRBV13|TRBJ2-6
TGTGCCAGCAGCTTAGCCCGGGACATCTATCGTGGGGGGGCCAACGTCCTGACTTTC
CASSLARDIYRGGANVLTF
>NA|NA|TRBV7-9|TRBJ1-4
TGTGCCAGCAGCTTACAAAGGGCTAATGAAAAACTGTTTTTT
CASSLQRANEKLFF
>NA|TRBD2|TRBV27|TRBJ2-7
TGTGCCAGCCCGGACAGGAATAGCGGGAGGGTTGGCGAGCAGTACTTC
CASPDRNSGRVGEQYF
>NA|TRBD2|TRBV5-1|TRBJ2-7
TGCGCCAGCAGCTTGGGCGGTAGCGGGGACCTATCCTACGAGCAGTACTTC
CASSLGGSGDLSYEQYF
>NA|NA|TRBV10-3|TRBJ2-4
TGTGCCATCAGTGAGTCGGTGGGAGCCAAAAACATTCAGTACTTC
CAISESVGAKNIQYF